These 9 T cell receptor beta chains originate from one sample sequenced in a study of cytomegalovirus exposure and HLA in healthy donors (dated by TCRdb to the late 2010s). Preparation of the library involved the immunoSEQ multiplex PCR assay. For the multiplex PCR, a mixture combining 60 forward primers for TCR Vbeta segments and 13 reverse primers for TCR Jbeta segments was used. Here the immuneACCESS table is served through TCRdb, limited to in-frame sequences with V and J called. Missing clones are a known gap in these copies; in checked studies unresolved V genes cover under half, and the rest lacks a known reason. The sample table shows around 70,000 clones, and more than 65% are seen once. Around 10% of the sample rests with the top ten. The source material was PBMCs. All receptors come from a male donor in good health and CMV-seropositive.

This clone was detected only once. CDR3 protein: CASSPTSGLTGELFF. CDR3 bases: TGTGCCAGCAGCCCAACTAGCGGACTCACCGGGGAGCTGTTTTTT. The V and J genes are TRBV7-6 and TRBJ2-2; 8 bases agree with TRBD2. The CDR3 consists of 15 residues. V gave up 5 bases and J gave up 4 bases; unmatched junction bases: 6. Germline V gene lookup returns CDR1 SGHVS and CDR2 FNYEAQ.

In the case of this clone: Other DNA variants within this sample encode the same CDR3. The rearrangement links TRBV27 to TRBJ1-2; tentative D call: TRBD1 (6 bases). CDR3 size: 13 residues. The V end lost 3 bases, the J end lost 2 bases, and 7 bases lay between the germline ends. Germline V gene data show CDR1 as MNHEY and CDR2 as SMNVEV (reference sequence). This CDR3 reads CASSFRGNYGYTF. The CDR3 coding sequence is TGTGCCAGCAGTTTTAGGGGGAACTATGGCTACACCTTC.

This rearrangement joins TRBV28 to TRBJ1-2; 9 bases match TRBD1. The germline CDR1 and CDR2 sequences are MDHEN and SYDVKM. This CDR3 spans 16 amino acids. After removal of 5 bases from V and 2 bases from J, the junction contained 9 bases not matched to a gene. Here the CDR3 reads CASSPPGTGRNYGYTF. The CDR3 nucleotides read TGTGCCAGCAGTCCCCCCGGGACAGGGCGGAACTATGGCTACACCTTC.

The rearrangement joins TRBV25-1 to TRBJ1-6; D unclear. Per the germline V gene, CDR1 is MGHDK and CDR2 is SYGVNS. V was cut by 2 bases and J by 10 bases, with 6 bases left in between. The CDR3 runs 12 residues. CDR3 in amino acids: CASSEPTSPLHF. CDR3 in DNA: TGTGCCAGCAGTGAACCGACATCACCCCTCCACTTT.

CDR3 nucleotides: TGTGCCAGCAGTCTCCTTAGCGGGAGCTTGGAGACCCAGTACTTC. Translation gives CASSLLSGSLETQYF. V and J are TRBV7-3 and TRBJ2-5; TRBD2 agrees at 9 bases. The length of the CDR3 is 15 residues. Germline V gene data show CDR1 as SGHTA and CDR2 as FQGTGA. With 6 bases clipped from V and 5 bases from J, the junction kept 10 bases outside the gene matches.

The chain recombines TRBV27 with TRBJ2-2, with a weak D call TRBD1 (5 bases). The germline V and J ends were trimmed by 4 bases and 0 bases, with 27 bases remaining between them. The CDR3 is made up of 21 amino acids. Germline V CDR1 and CDR2: MNHEY, SMNVEV (reference sequence). CDR3: CASSSLGSNLRQIANTGELFF. In DNA form, the CDR3 reads TGTGCCAGCAGTTCCCTCGGGTCCAACCTCAGACAGATCGCGAACACCGGGGAGCTGTTTTTT.

The chain links TRBV19 to TRBJ2-1, with 11 nucleotides matching TRBD2. This CDR3 spans 13 amino acids. V trimming: 1 base; J trimming: 12 bases; junction bases outside the gene matches: 2. Looked up from germline, CDR1 is LNHDA and CDR2 is SQIVND (reference sequence). The CDR3 bases are TGTGCCAGTAGTATAGGAACTAGCGGGAGGCAGTTCTTC. Translation: CASSIGTSGRQFF.

The V and J genes are TRBV6-5 and TRBJ1-5; D call uncertain. Germline loops: CDR1 MNHEY, CDR2 SVGAGI. This CDR3 region has 14 residues. Deletions cut 6 bases from V and 2 bases from J, with 11 bases between. CDR3 nucleotide sequence: TGTGCCAGCAGCCCTAGCTTTGGCAATCAGCCCCAGCATTTT. Translating gives CASSPSFGNQPQHF.

This clone was counted a few times. This chain uses TRBV29-1 with TRBJ1-5; TRBD1 matches 11 bases. The CDR3 runs 14 residues. The V and J ends lost 7 bases and 7 bases, in that order; junction bases with no gene match: 9. Germline assignment: CDR1 SQVTM and CDR2 ANQGSEA. For the CDR3, the DNA is TGCAGCGCCAGGACAGGGGGCGTTTGGCAGCCCCAGCATTTT. Protein product: CSARTGGVWQPQHF.